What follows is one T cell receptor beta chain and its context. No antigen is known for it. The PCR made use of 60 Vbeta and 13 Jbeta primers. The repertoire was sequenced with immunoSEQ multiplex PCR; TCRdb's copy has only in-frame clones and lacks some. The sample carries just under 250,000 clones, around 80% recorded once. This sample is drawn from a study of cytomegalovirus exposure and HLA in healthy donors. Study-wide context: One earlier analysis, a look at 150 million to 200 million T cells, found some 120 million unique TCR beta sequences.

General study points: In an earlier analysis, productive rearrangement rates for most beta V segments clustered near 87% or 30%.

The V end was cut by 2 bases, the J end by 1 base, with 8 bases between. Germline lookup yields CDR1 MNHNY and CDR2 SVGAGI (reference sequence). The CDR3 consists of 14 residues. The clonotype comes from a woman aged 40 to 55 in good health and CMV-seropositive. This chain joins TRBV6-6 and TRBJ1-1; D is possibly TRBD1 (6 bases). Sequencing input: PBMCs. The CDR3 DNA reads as TGTGCCAGCAGTTACGTGGACAGGAACACTGAAGCTTTCTTT. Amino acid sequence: CASSYVDRNTEAFF.